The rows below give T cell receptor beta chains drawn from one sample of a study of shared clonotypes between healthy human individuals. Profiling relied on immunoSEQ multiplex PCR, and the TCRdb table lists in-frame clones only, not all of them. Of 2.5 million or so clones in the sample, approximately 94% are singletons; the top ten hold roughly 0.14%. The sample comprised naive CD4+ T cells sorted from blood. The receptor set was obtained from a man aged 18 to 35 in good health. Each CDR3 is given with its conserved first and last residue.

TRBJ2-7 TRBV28 CASRRGTVTSSYEQYF
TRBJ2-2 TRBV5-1 CASTLRDTSNTGELFF
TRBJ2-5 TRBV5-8 CASSLGGSAGIRETQYF
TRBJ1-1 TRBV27 CASSFNLNTEAFF
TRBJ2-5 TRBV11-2 CASSPSGIQETQYF
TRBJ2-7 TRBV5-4 CASSSGTSGRTYEQYF
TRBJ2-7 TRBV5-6 CASSPDRGRNYEQYF
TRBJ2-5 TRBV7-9 CASSSRGEETQYF
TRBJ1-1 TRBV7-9 CASSHDRGFTEAFF
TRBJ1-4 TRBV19 CASGEIQVNEKLFF
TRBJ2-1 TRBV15 CATSRGLSSYNEQFF
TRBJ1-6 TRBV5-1 CASSLRERNSPLHF
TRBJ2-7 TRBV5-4 CASSLGGTGSYEQYF
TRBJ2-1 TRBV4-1 CASSQDRLQEYNEQFF
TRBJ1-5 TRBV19 CASTSAGNQPQHF
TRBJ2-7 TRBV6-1 CASSPTAPYEQYF
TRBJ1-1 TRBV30 CAWLRGGTEAFF
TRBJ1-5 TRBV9 CASTPGTGPWPQHF
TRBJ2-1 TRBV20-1 CSAYPGNEQFF
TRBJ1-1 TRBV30 CAWNRGRPLEAFF
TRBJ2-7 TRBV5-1 CASSETSGWVEQYF
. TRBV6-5 CASSTSTIGYEQYF
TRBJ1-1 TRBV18 CASSQNGGTEAFF
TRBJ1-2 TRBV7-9 CASRDTESYTF
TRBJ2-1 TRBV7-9 CASSKVHEQFF
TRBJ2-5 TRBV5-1 CASSSTLVIRETQYF
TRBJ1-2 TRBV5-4 CASKGEGLTDYGYTF
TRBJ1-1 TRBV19 CASSDLGPVNTEAFF
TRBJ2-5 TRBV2 CASSGQGSQETQYF
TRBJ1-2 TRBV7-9 CASSRGTGYGYTF
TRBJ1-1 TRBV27 CASSFGRQGRTEAFF
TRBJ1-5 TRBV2 CASSDRGLSNQPQHF
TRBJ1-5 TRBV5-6 CASSVQGANQPQHF
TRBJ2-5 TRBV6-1 CASTQGLAGAETQYF
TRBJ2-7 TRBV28 CASSRQVGAYEQYF
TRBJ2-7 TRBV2 CASSETRGTGAAEQYF
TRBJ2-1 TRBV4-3 CASSQVRGGSSYNEQFF
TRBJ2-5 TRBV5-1 CASRGAETQYF
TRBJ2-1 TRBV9 CASSFRDSTYNEQFF
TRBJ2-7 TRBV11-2 CASSSLRDRSYEQYF
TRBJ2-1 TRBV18 CASSSRAHEQFF
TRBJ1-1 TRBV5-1 CASSLQGSGTEAFF
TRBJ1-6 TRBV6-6 CASRPKQGSPLHF
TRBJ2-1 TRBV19 CASSIESLLGNEQFF
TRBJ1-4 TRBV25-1 CASRETGVAEKLFF
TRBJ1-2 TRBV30 CAWLGQGDGYTF
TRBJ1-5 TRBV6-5 CASSRGISSNQPQHF
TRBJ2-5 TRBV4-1 CASSQPTGRGETQYF
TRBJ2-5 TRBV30 CAWSTGQGRETQYF
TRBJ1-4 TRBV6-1 CASSGLRVTNEKLFF
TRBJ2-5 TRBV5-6 CASSGVGETQYF
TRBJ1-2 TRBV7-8 CASSVQRNYGYTF
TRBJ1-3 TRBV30 CAWGPGQAGNTIYF
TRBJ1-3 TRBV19 CASRVSSGNTIYF
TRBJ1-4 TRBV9 CASSGRSGTGDEKLFF
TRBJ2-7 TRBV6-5 CASSQGTFYEQYF